This is a list of T cell receptor beta chains from one sample in a study of T-cell memory formation after mild COVID-19. TCRdb reprocessed the 5' RACE reads with MiXCR, giving one entry per CDR3 protein. The sample consists of around 340,000 distinct CDR3 sequences, 10% to 15% of them appearing once. Material: PBMCs or a T cell subset sorted from them (not recorded which). The receptor source for this set is a man between 18 and 29 years old who had mild COVID-19 (a few samples of this study predate the infection). Cell type and time point are not known. Each CDR3 is given with its conserved first and last residue. D genes are given only for firm matches. Clone size appears in some rows only: once, few, many, or a class for an expanded clone.

D gene | J gene | V gene | clone size | CDR3 DNA | CDR3 protein
TRBD1 | TRBJ2-7 | TRBV6-1 | NA | TGTGCCAGCGAAGACAGGGGGACCTACGAGCAGTACTTC | CASEDRGTYEQYF
NA | TRBJ2-7 | TRBV6-2/TRBV6-3 | NA | TGTGCCAGCAGCAATTCCGACTACGAGCAGTACTTC | CASSNSDYEQYF
NA | TRBJ1-1 | TRBV28 | few | TGTGCCAGCAGCCCCGGGGGGGCAAACTCTGAAGCTTTCTTT | CASSPGGANSEAFF
TRBD2 | TRBJ2-2 | TRBV6-2/TRBV6-3 | few | TGTGCCAGCGCCTGGACTAGCGGGGCGAACACCGGGGAGCTGTTTTTT | CASAWTSGANTGELFF
TRBD1 | TRBJ1-2 | TRBV6-5 | NA | TGTGCCAGCAGTTACGGGACAGGCCTCTATGGCTACACCTTC | CASSYGTGLYGYTF
NA | TRBJ2-1 | TRBV5-1 | NA | TGCGCCAGCAGCTTGGAGGGACACAGCTCCTACAATGAGCAGTTCTTC | CASSLEGHSSYNEQFF
TRBD1 | TRBJ2-2 | TRBV7-2 | NA | TGTGCCAGCAGCTTTGAGGGACAGGGGGCCTACACCGGGGAGCTGTTTTTT | CASSFEGQGAYTGELFF
NA | TRBJ2-6 | TRBV7-3 | few | TGTGCCAGCAGCTTAAGGGGTGGCTCTGGGGCCAACGTCCTGACTTTC | CASSLRGGSGANVLTF
TRBD1 | TRBJ1-5 | TRBV6-5 | many | TGTGCCAGCCATGGGACAGGGGAAGGGCAGCCCCAGCATTTT | CASHGTGEGQPQHF
NA | TRBJ2-1 | TRBV4-1 | few | TGCGCCAGCAGCCAGATCCTCCAGGGTGAGCAGTTCTTC | CASSQILQGEQFF
TRBD1 | TRBJ1-1 | TRBV12-3/TRBV12-4 | NA | TGTGCCAGCAGTAGGGGACAGGGGATAGACACTGAAGCTTTCTTT | CASSRGQGIDTEAFF
NA | TRBJ1-1 | TRBV6-2/TRBV6-3 | many | TGTGCCAGCAGTTACCGGGGGGACACTGAAGCTTTCTTT | CASSYRGDTEAFF
TRBD1 | TRBJ2-7 | TRBV4-3 | NA | TGCGCCAGCAGCCAGTCGACTTGGACAGGGGACGAGCAGTACTTC | CASSQSTWTGDEQYF
TRBD2 | TRBJ2-3 | TRBV9 | few | TGTGCCAGCAGCCCATATTCTACTAGCGGGGGCCCCACAGATACGCAGTATTTT | CASSPYSTSGGPTDTQYF
TRBD1 | TRBJ2-5 | TRBV12-5 | NA | TGTGCTAGTGGTTTGATCGGGACAGGTACTCAGAGAGAGACCCAGTACTTC | CASGLIGTGTQRETQYF
TRBD1 | TRBJ1-1 | TRBV7-9 | many | TGTGCCAGCAGCGGGACAGGGGGCACTGAAGCTTTCTTT | CASSGTGGTEAFF
NA | TRBJ2-7 | TRBV20-1 | many | TGCAGTGCTAGAGATGGATACGAGCAGTACTTC | CSARDGYEQYF
TRBD1 | TRBJ1-1 | TRBV24-1 | few | TGTGCCACCAGTGATGGACCAGGGGGCCCGAACACTGAAGCTTTCTTT | CATSDGPGGPNTEAFF
NA | TRBJ1-1 | TRBV6-5 | NA | TGTGCCAGCAGTCCTAGAGACATCCGGGGTACTGAAGCTTTCTTT | CASSPRDIRGTEAFF
NA | TRBJ1-1 | TRBV7-8 | few | TGTGCCAGCAGCCCTAGATCTTTGGAAGCTTTCTTT | CASSPRSLEAFF
TRBD1 | TRBJ2-6 | TRBV7-9 | NA | TGTGCCAGCAGCTGGGACAGCCCGGACTCTGGGGCCAACGTCCTGACTTTC | CASSWDSPDSGANVLTF
TRBD1 | TRBJ2-7 | TRBV12-3/TRBV12-4 | NA | TGTGCCAGCAGTCGGGGACAGACTTCCTACGAGCAGTACTTC | CASSRGQTSYEQYF
NA | TRBJ2-5 | TRBV19 | NA | TGTGCCAGTAGTACAAGGGCCCAAGAGACCCAGTACTTC | CASSTRAQETQYF
NA | TRBJ2-2 | TRBV6-2/TRBV6-3 | NA | TGTGCCAGCAGTTATCTAGACGGGGAGCTGTTTTTT | CASSYLDGELFF
TRBD1 | TRBJ2-2 | TRBV5-5 | NA | TGTGCCAGCAGCTTGAGACGGGGGACAGGGCTTTTCGGGGAGCTGTTTTTT | CASSLRRGTGLFGELFF
NA | TRBJ2-1 | TRBV20-1 | few | TGCAGTGCTAGGGCACAGGGTCGAAACTACAATGAGCAGTTCTTC | CSARAQGRNYNEQFF
NA | TRBJ1-1 | TRBV7-3 | few | TGTGCCAGCAGCCCGGGGTATCGGACTGAAGCTTTCTTT | CASSPGYRTEAFF
NA | TRBJ2-3 | TRBV6-1 | few | TGTGCCAGCAGCGCCAATTTACAGGGCACAGATACGCAGTATTTT | CASSANLQGTDTQYF
NA | TRBJ2-5 | TRBV5-6 | NA | TGTGCCAGCAGCTTGCCGACAGGAGTACAAGAGACCCAGTACTTC | CASSLPTGVQETQYF
NA | TRBJ1-6 | TRBV7-9 | NA | TGTGCCAGCAGCCCGGGGGGGCGGTCGGGATCACCCCTCCACTTT | CASSPGGRSGSPLHF
TRBD2 | TRBJ2-3 | TRBV28 | NA | TGTGCCAGCACACCTTCCGGACTAGCGGGGGGCGGCGAGACAGATACGCAGTATTTT | CASTPSGLAGGGETDTQYF
NA | TRBJ2-7 | TRBV12-3/TRBV12-4 | few | TGTGCCAGCAGCGGCGGTTCAGGGGTATACGAGCAGTACTTC | CASSGGSGVYEQYF
NA | TRBJ1-1 | TRBV5-1 | few | TGCGCCAGCAGCTGGCTAGCCCAGAACACTGAAGCTTTCTTT | CASSWLAQNTEAFF
NA | TRBJ1-2 | TRBV9 | NA | TGTGCCAGCAGCGTAGCTGTAGTTAACTATGGCTACACCTTC | CASSVAVVNYGYTF
TRBD1 | TRBJ2-5 | TRBV7-8 | NA | TGTGCCAGCTTCCTGCGAGGGGACAGGGCCATCGAGGAGACCCAGTACTTC | CASFLRGDRAIEETQYF
NA | TRBJ1-4 | TRBV7-2 | NA | TGTGCCAGCAGCTTAGATCCGGGAGGACTGTTTTTT | CASSLDPGGLFF
TRBD1 | TRBJ1-1 | TRBV5-8 | NA | TGTGCCAGCAGTTCGGGACAGAGGCGTGGTGCTTTCTTT | CASSSGQRRGAFF
NA | TRBJ2-3 | TRBV6-5 | few | TGTGCCAGCAGTTACTCGATAGGACAAACGCAGTATTTT | CASSYSIGQTQYF
NA | TRBJ1-6 | TRBV21-1 | NA | TGTGCCAGCAGCGGGAACAGGGAATCCTATAATTCACCCCTCCACTTT | CASSGNRESYNSPLHF
NA | TRBJ1-6 | TRBV4-2 | NA | TGTGCCAGCAGCCAAGATTCCGGGTCTCCACCCCTCCACTTT | CASSQDSGSPPLHF
NA | TRBJ2-2 | TRBV20-1 | few | TGCAGTGCTAGGCAATTAGGGCGGCCGAACACCGGGGAGCTGTTTTTT | CSARQLGRPNTGELFF
NA | TRBJ1-1 | TRBV27 | NA | TGTGCCAGCAGTTTCCGGAGCAACACTGAAGCTTTCTTT | CASSFRSNTEAFF
TRBD2 | TRBJ2-5 | TRBV7-3 | few | TGTGCCAGCAGCCGAAGCGGGAGACCGGGACTAGCGGGGGGGCCGGAAGAGACCCAGTACTTC | CASSRSGRPGLAGGPEETQYF
NA | TRBJ1-2 | TRBV4-1 | NA | TGCGCCAGCAGCAACCGGGACGGGAGCCTCTATGGCTACACCTTC | CASSNRDGSLYGYTF
NA | TRBJ2-2 | TRBV7-8 | many | TGTGCCAGCAGCCCCCGGTTGGGCACCGGGGAGCTGTTTTTT | CASSPRLGTGELFF
NA | TRBJ2-5 | TRBV29-1 | NA | TGCAGCGTTGGTGCTCAGACACAAGAGACCCAGTACTTC | CSVGAQTQETQYF